The 25 T cell receptor beta chains presented below share a single source sample, sequenced in a study of cytomegalovirus exposure and HLA in healthy donors. The assay was immunoSEQ multiplex PCR, and TCRdb's table has in-frame clones only and misses some. The profile shows roughly 60,000 clones, 85% to 95% of them singletons. The sequenced material came from PBMCs. The origin of the receptors is a woman aged 18-29 years in good health and CMV-seropositive.

This clone came up once. The chain couples TRBV5-5 to TRBJ1-2; D uncertain. V was shortened by 1 base and J by 5 bases, with 18 bases between the two germline ends. The CDR3 length is 16 residues. From germline, CDR1 is SGHKS and CDR2 YYEKEE (reference sequence). CDR3 loop: CASSLSDGRLNYGYTF. CDR3 bases: TGTGCCAGCAGCTTGTCGGACGGGAGGCTAAATTATGGCTACACCTTC.

The chain employs TRBV7-2 and TRBJ2-2, with 13 bases lining up with TRBD2. CDR3 length: 18 residues. Germline-derived CDR1 and CDR2 are SGHTA and FQGNSA. After removal of 2 bases from V and 6 bases from J, the junction contained 9 bases not matched to a gene. The CDR3 sequence is CASSLKTSGGAFPGELFF. The CDR3 DNA sequence: TGTGCCAGCAGCTTAAAAACTAGCGGGGGGGCCTTTCCCGGGGAGCTGTTTTTT.

J is TRBJ1-2 and V is TRBV6-5, with TRBD1 matching over 8 bases. Looked up from germline, CDR1 is MNHEY and CDR2 is SVGAGI. The CDR3 is 15 residues long. Trimming removed 5 bases from V and 3 bases from J; junction bases left unmatched: 8. This CDR3 reads CASSQDREFYYGYTF. CDR3 in DNA: TGTGCCAGCAGTCAGGACAGGGAGTTTTACTATGGCTACACCTTC.

This chain connects TRBV9 to TRBJ2-1, with 7 bases matching TRBD1. CDR3 size: 12 residues. Germline V gives CDR1 SGDLS, CDR2 YYNGEE. J lost 15 bases, V lost 0 bases, and 6 bases had no gene match. The CDR3 loop is CASSVGGQPPFF. DNA of the CDR3: TGTGCCAGCAGCGTAGGGGGACAGCCTCCGTTCTTC.

J is TRBJ2-3 and V is TRBV28; D call uncertain. Germline assignment: CDR1 MDHEN and CDR2 SYDVKM. The CDR3 covers 15 residues. With 4 bases removed from V and 1 base from J, the gap between germline ends came to 12 bases. Here the CDR3 DNA reads TGTGCCAGCAGTTCCAGACTCGACGGCACAGATACGCAGTATTTT. This sequence encodes CASSSRLDGTDTQYF.

The chain carries TRBV28 and TRBJ1-1; a possible D gene is TRBD1 (5 bases). This CDR3 is 12 amino acids long. The V and J ends lost 9 bases and 1 base respectively, with 9 bases between them. Germline CDR1 and CDR2: MDHEN and SYDVKM. The CDR3 sequence is CASVTGNTEAFF. The CDR3 region has the DNA TGTGCCAGTGTAACAGGGAACACTGAAGCTTTCTTT. Full variable domain (rest looked up from reference TRBV28 and TRBJ1-1): DVKVTQSSRYLVKRTGEKVFLECVQDMDHENMFWYRQDPGLGLRLIYFSYDVKMKEKGDIPEGYSVSREKKERFSLILESASTNQTSMYLCASVTGNTEAFFGQGTRLTVV.

The chain links TRBV7-9 to TRBJ1-1; TRBD1 matches 8 bases. The CDR3 length is 14 residues. Germline CDR1 is SEHNR and CDR2 is FQNEAQ (reference sequence). Trimming took 4 bases from V and 1 from J; bases not matched to a gene: 2. CDR3 protein: CASSSTGGNTEAFF. CDR3 DNA: TGTGCCAGCAGCTCTACAGGGGGGAACACTGAAGCTTTCTTT.

The V and J genes are TRBV28 and TRBJ2-7; 8 positions agree with TRBD1. In germline, CDR1 is MDHEN, CDR2 SYDVKM. CDR3 length equals 15 residues. V was clipped by 2 bases and J by 3 bases; unmatched bases: 6. The CDR3: CASSLRSGGHYEQYF. DNA of the CDR3: TGTGCCAGCAGTTTAAGGTCAGGGGGCCACTACGAGCAGTACTTC. Supplemented by reference TRBV28 and TRBJ2-7, the full variable domain reads DVKVTQSSRYLVKRTGEKVFLECVQDMDHENMFWYRQDPGLGLRLIYFSYDVKMKEKGDIPEGYSVSREKKERFSLILESASTNQTSMYLCASSLRSGGHYEQYFGPGTRLTVT.

The chain uses TRBV5-1 and TRBJ2-3; TRBD2 matches at 9 bases. Per the germline V gene, CDR1 is SGHRS and CDR2 is YFSETQ. This CDR3 spans 14 amino acids. J was trimmed by 4 bases and V by 4 bases; bases with no gene match: 4. CDR3 protein: CASSLSGRSDTQYF. DNA of the CDR3: TGCGCCAGCAGCCTTAGCGGGAGATCAGATACGCAGTATTTT.

The V call is TRBV6-6, the J call TRBJ2-7; D perhaps matches TRBD2 (7 bases). Looked up from germline, CDR1 is MNHNY and CDR2 is SVGAGI (reference sequence). The length of the CDR3 is 15 residues. V dropped 1 base and J dropped 2 bases, with 12 bases sitting between them. CDR3 DNA: TGTGCCAGCAGTTACTTCGGGGGGCCCCCCTACGAGCAGTACTTC. Its translation: CASSYFGGPPYEQYF.

This sequence joins TRBV5-6 and TRBJ2-3; 7 bases agree with TRBD1. The germline CDR1 and CDR2 sequences are SGHDT and YYEEEE. V was clipped by 5 bases and J by 2 bases; unmatched bases: 14. The CDR3 has 17 residues. The CDR3 here is CASSKAEDRVFTDTQYF. The CDR3 coding sequence is TGTGCCAGCAGTAAGGCCGAAGACAGGGTTTTCACAGATACGCAGTATTTT.

The chain carries TRBV28 and TRBJ2-3; D may be TRBD2 (6 bases). Germline V CDR1 and CDR2: MDHEN, SYDVKM. V lost 9 bases, J lost 0 bases, and 10 bases lay in between. CDR3 length: 13 amino acids. CDR3 coding DNA: TGTGCCAGTCTCCGGGGGAGCACAGATACGCAGTATTTT. Translation: CASLRGSTDTQYF. The complete variable domain, with remaining parts taken from reference TRBV28 and TRBJ2-3, reads DVKVTQSSRYLVKRTGEKVFLECVQDMDHENMFWYRQDPGLGLRLIYFSYDVKMKEKGDIPEGYSVSREKKERFSLILESASTNQTSMYLCASLRGSTDTQYFGPGTRLTVL.

The chain is built from TRBV5-4 and TRBJ1-5, with 11 positions matching TRBD1. This CDR3 has 18 residues. V was clipped by 5 bases and J by 5 bases; unmatched bases: 15. Germline V gene sequence: CDR1 SGHNT, CDR2 YYREEE (reference sequence). The CDR3 reads CASSLRGQDRGPHQPQHF. In nucleotides, the CDR3 is TGTGCCAGCAGTTTGAGGGGACAGGACAGGGGGCCCCATCAGCCCCAGCATTTT.

The chain recombines TRBV2 with TRBJ2-7, with 8 positions matching TRBD1. Germline trimming cut 0 bases from V and 4 bases from J; bases unmatched to any gene: 2. CDR3 length equals 14 residues. Looked up from germline, CDR1 is SNHLY and CDR2 is FYNNEI. Here the CDR3 DNA reads TGTGCCAGCAGTGAAGCGCACAGGGGGTACGAGCAGTACTTC. Translation gives CASSEAHRGYEQYF.

This chain joins TRBV7-9 and TRBJ2-1; TRBD1 is a possible D gene (6 bases). The CDR3 contains 14 residues. CDR1 and CDR2 from the germline V gene are SEHNR and FQNEAQ (reference sequence). The V gene lost 1 base and the J gene lost 5 bases, with 9 bases spanning the gap. CDR3 bases: TGTGCCAGCAGCTTAGTAGGGGGAGACAATGAGCAGTTCTTC. Translated: CASSLVGGDNEQFF.

This clone is a singleton in its sample. This CDR3 is CASSHPGLAAYEQYF. The CDR3 DNA reads as TGCGCCAGCAGCCACCCGGGACTAGCGGCCTACGAGCAGTACTTC. The chain joins TRBV4-1 to TRBJ2-7, with 11 positions matching TRBD2. Germline loops: CDR1 MGHRA, CDR2 YSYEKL. The V and J ends lost 3 bases and 2 bases, in that order; junction bases with no gene match: 3. This CDR3 is built from 15 residues.

The chain employs TRBV28 and TRBJ1-4; possible D gene TRBD1, 6 bases. CDR1 is MDHEN, CDR2 SYDVKM, per germline. V was cut by 7 bases and J by 2 bases, with 17 bases left in between. The CDR3 is 16 residues long. CDR3 in DNA: TGTGCCAGCACTGATCCACAGGGACCCACTAATGAAAAACTGTTTTTT. Protein sequence: CASTDPQGPTNEKLFF.

The chain employs TRBV7-3 and TRBJ2-1; TRBD2 might be the D (5 bases). The V gene lost 3 bases and the J gene lost 0 bases, with 12 bases spanning the gap. Germline loops: CDR1 SGHTA, CDR2 FQGTGA. CDR3 length: 16 residues. The CDR3 nucleotides read TGTGCCAGCAGCTTCCAGGCAGCGGTCTCCTACAATGAGCAGTTCTTC. Amino acids: CASSFQAAVSYNEQFF.

The table lists this clone with a count of one. The V call is TRBV19, the J call TRBJ1-2; D gene uncertain. CDR3 length equals 11 residues. Germline V lookup: CDR1 LNHDA, CDR2 SQIVND (reference sequence). V lost 4 bases and J 5 bases, leaving 5 bases between the germline ends. CDR3 DNA: TGTGCCAGTAGTAGCGGATATGGCTACACCTTC. This sequence encodes CASSSGYGYTF.

The chain employs TRBV5-6 and TRBJ2-2, with 8 bases fitting TRBD1. V lost 3 bases, J lost 3 bases, and 7 bases stayed unmatched. In germline, CDR1 is SGHDT, CDR2 YYEEEE. The CDR3 loop spans 16 amino acids. CDR3 bases: TGTGCCAGCAGCTGGGGGACAGGAGGGTACACCGGGGAGCTGTTTTTT. This sequence encodes CASSWGTGGYTGELFF.

The chain links TRBV2 to TRBJ1-2; D not resolved. Germline loops: CDR1 SNHLY, CDR2 FYNNEI. Trimming left V 5 bases short and J 0 bases short, with 10 bases between. This CDR3 contains 14 residues. CDR3 DNA: TGTGCCAGCAGTACGGGAACCCCTAACTATGGCTACACCTTC. Its translation: CASSTGTPNYGYTF. Complete variable domain (other parts from reference TRBV2 and TRBJ1-2): EPEVTQTPSHQVTQMGQEVILRCVPISNHLYFYWYRQILGQKVEFLVSFYNNEISEKSEIFDDQFSVERPDGSNFTLKIRSTKLEDSAMYFCASSTGTPNYGYTFGSGTRLTVV.

This clone was seen a single time. The chain carries TRBV19 and TRBJ2-5, with TRBD2 identical over 7 bases. The length of the CDR3 is 16 residues. Per the germline V gene, CDR1 is LNHDA and CDR2 is SQIVND (reference sequence). V lost 0 bases and J lost 1; bases outside the gene matches: 5. CDR3 in DNA: TGTGCCAGTAGTATAGAGGGGGGGACCCCCCAAGAGACCCAGTACTTC. Protein product: CASSIEGGTPQETQYF.

The chain couples TRBV18 to TRBJ2-7; 8 bases are a match to TRBD1. V dropped 2 bases and J dropped 2; count of bases not matched to a gene: 2. Germline V gives CDR1 KGHSH, CDR2 LQKENI. The CDR3 consists of 14 residues. CDR3 amino acids: CASSPGTGPYEQYF. Written as DNA, the CDR3 is TGTGCCAGCTCACCAGGGACAGGACCCTACGAGCAGTACTTC.

This rearrangement joins TRBV5-1 to TRBJ1-1; 12 bases agree with TRBD1. Germline loops: CDR1 SGHRS, CDR2 YFSETQ. Unmatched junction bases numbered 7, after V lost 3 bases and J lost 4 bases. The CDR3 spans 16 residues. DNA of the CDR3: TGCGCCAGCAGCTGGGGGACAGGGGGCACGGGCACTGAAGCTTTCTTT. Translating it yields CASSWGTGGTGTEAFF.

The rearrangement links TRBV28 to TRBJ2-7; TRBD1 agrees at 10 bases. The V and J ends lost 2 bases and 3 bases, in that order; junction bases with no gene match: 4. There are 15 residues in the CDR3. Germline V gives CDR1 MDHEN, CDR2 SYDVKM. CDR3 DNA: TGTGCCAGCAGTTTACCAGGACAGGGGGACTACGAGCAGTACTTC. It is translated as CASSLPGQGDYEQYF.